This entry lists 4 T cell receptor beta chains sequenced from one sample in a study of cytomegalovirus exposure and HLA in healthy donors. Vbeta (60) and Jbeta (13) primers were used in the PCR. The table came from immunoSEQ multiplex PCR; TCRdb's copy has only in-frame clones and leaves some out. The data show under 200,000 clones, roughly 77% seen once. Sequencing input: PBMCs. Receptors originate from a male donor in good health and CMV-seropositive.

The gene calls are TRBV7-2 and TRBJ2-7; D uncertain. From germline, CDR1 is SGHTA and CDR2 FQGNSA. The CDR3 sequence is 12 residues long. Trimming pared 5 bases from V and 1 base from J, leaving 6 bases between. This chain's CDR3 is CASSPGSYEQYF. The DNA of the CDR3 is TGTGCCAGCAGCCCGGGTTCCTACGAGCAGTACTTC. Variable domain in full (rest from reference TRBV7-2 and TRBJ2-7): GAGVSQSPSNKVTEKGKDVELRCDPISGHTALYWYRQSLGQGLEFLIYFQGNSAPDKSGLPSDRFSAERTGGSVSTLTIQRTQQEDSAVYLCASSPGSYEQYFGPGTRLTVT.

This chain links TRBV7-6 with TRBJ2-2; unclear D gene. V was shortened by 0 bases and J by 5 bases, with 10 bases between the two germline ends. The CDR3 is 15 amino acids. The germline V gene has CDR1 SGHVS and CDR2 FNYEAQ. The CDR3 nucleotides are TGTGCCAGCAGCTTAGCGCGGTCACAAACCGGGGAGCTGTTTTTT. Translation: CASSLARSQTGELFF. Looking up the rest from reference TRBV7-6 and TRBJ2-2 gives the full variable domain: GAGVSQSPRYKVTKRGQDVALRCDPISGHVSLYWYRQALGQGPEFLTYFNYEAQQDKSGLPNDRFSAERPEGSISTLTIQRTEQRDSAMYRCASSLARSQTGELFFGEGSRLTVL.

The V gene is TRBV28, the J gene TRBJ2-6; 12 positions agree with TRBD1. The junction had 14 bases not matched to a gene; V was cut back by 8 bases and J by 6 bases. The CDR3 loop spans 18 amino acids. Germline V gene data show CDR1 as MDHEN and CDR2 as SYDVKM. The CDR3 DNA is TGTGCCAGCGCCGCGGGACAGGGGGCGAGGCCCGAGGCCAACGTCCTGACTTTC. This gives the protein CASAAGQGARPEANVLTF.

This chain links TRBV28 with TRBJ1-3; 9 bases line up with TRBD1. V lost 5 bases and J lost 0; bases outside the gene matches: 5. From germline, CDR1 is MDHEN and CDR2 SYDVKM. This CDR3 region has 16 residues. The CDR3 DNA sequence: TGTGCCAGCAGTAGGGGGACAGGGCTCTCTGGAAACACCATATATTTT. It is translated as CASSRGTGLSGNTIYF.